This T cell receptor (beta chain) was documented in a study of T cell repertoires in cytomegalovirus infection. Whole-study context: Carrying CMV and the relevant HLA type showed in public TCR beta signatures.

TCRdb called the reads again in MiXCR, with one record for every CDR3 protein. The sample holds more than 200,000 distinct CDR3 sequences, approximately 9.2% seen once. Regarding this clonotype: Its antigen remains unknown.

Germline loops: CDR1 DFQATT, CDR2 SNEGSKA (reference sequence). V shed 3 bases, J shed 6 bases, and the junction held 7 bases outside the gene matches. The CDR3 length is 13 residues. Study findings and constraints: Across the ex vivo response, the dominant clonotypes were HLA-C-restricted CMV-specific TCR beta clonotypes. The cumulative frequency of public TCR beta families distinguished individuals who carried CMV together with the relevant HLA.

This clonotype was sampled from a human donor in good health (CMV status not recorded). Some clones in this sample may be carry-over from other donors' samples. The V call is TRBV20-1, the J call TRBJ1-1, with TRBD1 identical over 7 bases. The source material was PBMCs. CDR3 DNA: TGCAGTGCTAGGGCGCTTGGGACAGCTGAAGCTTTCTTT. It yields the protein CSARALGTAEAFF.